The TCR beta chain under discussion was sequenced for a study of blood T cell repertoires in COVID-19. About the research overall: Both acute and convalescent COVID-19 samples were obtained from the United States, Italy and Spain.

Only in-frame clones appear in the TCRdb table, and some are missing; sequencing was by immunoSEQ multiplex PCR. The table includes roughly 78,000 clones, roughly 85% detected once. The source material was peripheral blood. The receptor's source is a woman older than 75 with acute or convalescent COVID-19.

Here the CDR3 reads CASSYGQGAGYNEQFF. The CDR3, as DNA: TGTGCCAGCAGCTACGGACAGGGGGCGGGGTACAATGAGCAGTTCTTC. This chain links TRBV5-4 with TRBJ2-1; 11 nucleotides agree with TRBD1. V lost 3 bases, J lost 4 bases, and 6 bases stayed unmatched. Germline V CDR1 and CDR2: SGHNT, YYREEE (reference sequence). CDR3 size: 16 residues.